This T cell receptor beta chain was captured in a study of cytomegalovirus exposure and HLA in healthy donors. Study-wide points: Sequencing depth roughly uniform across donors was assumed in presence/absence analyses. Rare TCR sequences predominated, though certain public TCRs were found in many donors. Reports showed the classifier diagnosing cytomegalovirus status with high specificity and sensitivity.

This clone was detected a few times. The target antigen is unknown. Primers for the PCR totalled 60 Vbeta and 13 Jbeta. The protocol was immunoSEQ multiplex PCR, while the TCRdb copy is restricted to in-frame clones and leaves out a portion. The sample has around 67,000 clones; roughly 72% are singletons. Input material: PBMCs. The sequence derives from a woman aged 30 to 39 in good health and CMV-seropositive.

For the CDR3, the DNA is TGTGCCAGCAGCCAAGCTACAGGGGACCCCTACGAGCAGTACTTC. It translates to CASSQATGDPYEQYF. This rearrangement joins TRBV4-2 to TRBJ2-7, with 7 bases matching TRBD1. CDR3 length: 15 amino acids. V gave up 1 base and J gave up 2 bases; unmatched junction bases: 5. In germline, CDR1 is LGHNA, CDR2 YNFKEQ.